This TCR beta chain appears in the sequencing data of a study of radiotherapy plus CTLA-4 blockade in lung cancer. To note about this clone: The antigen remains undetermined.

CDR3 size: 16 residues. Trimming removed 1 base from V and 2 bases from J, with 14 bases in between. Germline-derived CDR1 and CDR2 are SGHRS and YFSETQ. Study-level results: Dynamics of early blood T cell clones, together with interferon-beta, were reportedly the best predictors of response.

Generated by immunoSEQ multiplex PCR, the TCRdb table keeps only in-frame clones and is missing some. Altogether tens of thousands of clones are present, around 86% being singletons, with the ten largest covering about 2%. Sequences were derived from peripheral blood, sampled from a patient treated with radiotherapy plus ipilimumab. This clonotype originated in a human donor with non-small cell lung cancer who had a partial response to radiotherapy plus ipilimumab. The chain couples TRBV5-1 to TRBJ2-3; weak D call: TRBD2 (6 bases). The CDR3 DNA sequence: TGCGCCAGCAGCTTGCGTCCCACGGGAGCCACAGATACGCAGTATTTT. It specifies CASSLRPTGATDTQYF.